This T cell receptor beta chain is from a study of T cells in localized non-small cell lung cancer. Sequencing was performed with immunoSEQ multiplex PCR; in TCRdb, only in-frame clones are kept and a portion is missing. The data contain about 54,000 clones, about four fifths of them singletons. Details on this clone: Antigen specificity is unknown.

The CDR3 is 14 amino acids. CDR1 SGHVS and CDR2 FNYEAQ come from the germline V gene. The V gene lost 5 bases and the J gene lost 7 bases, with 18 bases spanning the gap. Study-wide findings and caveats: Uninvolved adjacent lung showed the highest T cell clonality, exceeding tumor. Detection in adjacent lung was observed for a median around 59 of the top 100 tumor clones.

The source of this sequence is a female donor over 55 with stage II squamous cell lung carcinoma. The chain uses TRBV7-6 and TRBJ2-7; D may be TRBD1 (7 bases). Sequencing used peripheral blood, obtained before any cancer treatment. In DNA form, the CDR3 reads TGTGCCAGCAGCCGGGACAGTCTTGGGGGGGAGCAGTACTTC. It specifies CASSRDSLGGEQYF.